These 12 T cell receptor beta chains came from one sample sequenced in a study of blood T cell repertoires in COVID-19. Here immunoSEQ multiplex PCR was the method, and the copy in TCRdb shows in-frame clones only, minus some. The sample contains roughly 140,000 clones, about 90% of which appear only once. The specimen sequenced was peripheral blood. The receptor source for this set is a woman in her sixties or seventies with active or convalescent COVID-19.

The rearrangement links TRBV12-3 or TRBV12-4 to TRBJ1-2; D is unclear. Trimming left V 8 bases short and J 6 bases short, with 13 bases between. There are 12 residues in the CDR3. The CDR3 nucleotides are TGTGCCAGCTCATACGGGAGGGATGGCTACACCTTC. Translation: CASSYGRDGYTF.

The chain recombines TRBV5-4 with TRBJ1-1; D uncertain. CDR1 and CDR2 (germline): SGHNT, YYREEE (reference sequence). V lost 2 bases and J 2 bases, leaving 19 bases between the germline ends. The CDR3 contains 17 residues. In DNA, the CDR3 is TGTGCCAGCAGCTTAAGTCACGATCGGTATTTTAACACTGAAGCTTTCTTT. Its protein product is CASSLSHDRYFNTEAFF.

This clone was counted a single time. This chain links TRBV5-1 with TRBJ2-1; TRBD1 matches 9 bases. The CDR3 loop spans 16 amino acids. V gave up 4 bases and J gave up 0 bases; unmatched junction bases: 5. Germline assignment: CDR1 SGHRS and CDR2 YFSETQ. The chain's CDR3 is CASSRGQGSSYNEQFF. For the CDR3, the DNA is TGCGCCAGCAGCCGCGGACAGGGGAGCTCCTACAATGAGCAGTTCTTC.

The rearrangement links TRBV12-3 or TRBV12-4 to TRBJ2-5; no clear D gene. Trimming took 5 bases from V and 8 from J, leaving 12 bases between them. The CDR3 totals 12 residues. For the CDR3, the DNA is TGTGCCAGCAGTCGAGGAAGCCCCACCCAGTACTTC. The encoded protein is CASSRGSPTQYF.

V is TRBV6-2 or TRBV6-3 and J is TRBJ1-1; 10 nucleotides line up with TRBD1. The CDR3 consists of 14 residues. Germline V gene lookup returns CDR1 MNHEY and CDR2 SVGEGT. V was pared by 2 bases and J by 7 bases, with 4 bases of the junction left unmatched. DNA for the CDR3: TGTGCCAGCAGTTACGGACAGGGGGTTGATGAAGCTTTCTTT. Translated: CASSYGQGVDEAFF.

J is TRBJ1-1 and V is TRBV10-3; 7 nucleotides match TRBD1. Germline CDR1 and CDR2: ENHRY and SYGVKD. This CDR3 comprises 14 residues. V gave up 7 bases and J gave up 1 base; unmatched junction bases: 6. This chain's CDR3 is CAITQGQENTEAFF. The CDR3, as DNA: TGTGCCATCACCCAAGGACAGGAGAACACTGAAGCTTTCTTT.

This clone was observed many times. This sequence joins TRBV3-1 (or the pseudogene TRBV3-2) and TRBJ1-1; weak D call: TRBD1 (6 bases). Germline V CDR1 and CDR2: LGHDT, YNNKEL (reference sequence). The CDR3 extends over 14 amino acids. V lost 2 bases to trimming and J lost 6 bases, with 13 bases between them. The CDR3, as DNA: TGTGCCAGCAGCCAAAGGTTAGGGGGTCCTGAAGCTTTCTTT. It specifies CASSQRLGGPEAFF.

This chain links TRBV2 with TRBJ1-2; maybe TRBD1 (6 bases). Trimming took off 0 bases at V and 8 bases at J, with 13 bases between the two ends. The CDR3 extends over 14 amino acids. Germline loops: CDR1 SNHLY, CDR2 FYNNEI. The CDR3 loop is CASSEAGRGKGYTF. Here the CDR3 DNA reads TGTGCCAGCAGTGAAGCTGGGAGGGGGAAGGGCTACACCTTC.

The V call is TRBV7-8, the J call TRBJ2-3; no clear D gene. This CDR3 has 12 residues. Trimming pared 5 bases from V and 5 bases from J, leaving 8 bases between. Looked up from germline, CDR1 is SGHVS and CDR2 is FQNEAQ. As DNA, the CDR3 is TGTGCCAGCAGCCTCTACGGAGATACGCAGTATTTT. Translated: CASSLYGDTQYF.

The genes are TRBV3-1 (or the pseudogene TRBV3-2) and TRBJ2-5; TRBD2 agrees at 8 bases. The CDR3 consists of 18 residues. The germline V gene has CDR1 LGHDT and CDR2 YNNKEL (reference sequence). Trimming at V came to 1 base and at J to 0 bases, leaving 10 bases not matched to a gene. This chain's CDR3 is CASSQVPGGPSYQETQYF. The CDR3 DNA follows: TGTGCCAGCAGCCAAGTTCCGGGGGGGCCTTCGTACCAAGAGACCCAGTACTTC.

V and J are TRBV30 and TRBJ1-1; a possible D gene is TRBD1 (5 bases). The ends were cut back, 2 bases at V and 2 bases at J, with 9 bases in the middle. Germline V gene lookup returns CDR1 GTSNPN and CDR2 SVGIG (reference sequence). The CDR3 loop spans 13 amino acids. The CDR3 here is CAWSPDSNTEAFF. Here the CDR3 DNA reads TGTGCCTGGAGTCCCGACAGCAACACTGAAGCTTTCTTT.

The rearrangement joins TRBV6-4 to TRBJ2-6, with a weak D call TRBD1 (6 bases). Germline V gene lookup returns CDR1 MRHNA and CDR2 SNTAGT. CDR3 length equals 15 residues. V was cut by 3 bases and J by 2 bases, with 8 bases left in between. The DNA of the CDR3 is TGTGCCAGCAGTGAGGGGGCTGCTGGGGCCAACGTCCTGACTTTC. Encoded protein: CASSEGAAGANVLTF.